This T cell receptor (beta chain) comes out of a study of blood T cell repertoires in COVID-19 (dated by TCRdb to 2018 to 2021). At the level of the whole study: Collaborator samples came from the United States, Italy and Spain and covered acute and convalescent phases of COVID-19. The material from the prospective study consisted of cDNA or gDNA derived from T cells, B-cell-depleted T cells, or PBMCs. The dataset comprised deeply sampled blood TCRbeta repertoires from subjects exposed to, actively infected with, or recovered from COVID-19. The repertoires were released in a freely available public database intended as a resource for research on the immune response to SARS-CoV-2. The samples were drawn from two sources: the first 160 participants of the ongoing ImmuneRACE study, and 1,254 subjects contributed by 6 global collaborators. Sample metadata almost always included a de-identified subject ID, COVID-19 status, age in years and sex. Where HLA class I and class II types were available, the types were taken from metadata supplied by the sample provider, not from assay-based typing. What the work shows at the level of the full study, not this receptor alone: The amount of clinical and demographic metadata varied by source and participant and was provided uncurated.

TCRbeta CDR3 regions were amplified from genomic DNA using the immunoSEQ Assay, a bias-controlled multiplex PCR. On the authors' methods: Within the assay, amplification of reference gene primers was used to estimate how many nucleated cells each sample contained. To quantify the absolute abundance of each unique TCRbeta CDR3 rearrangement, sequence reads were collapsed and filtered. Productive Simpson clonality was computed per sample as the square root of Simpson's diversity index over productive rearrangements. Sourced from immuneACCESS, this table was stored by TCRdb with only in-frame sequences that have V and J called. A share of the clones is absent; for the studies checked, an unresolved V gene accounts for under half, and the remainder has no known explanation. Clone size and the V and J calls come from that table; the DNA yielded D and trimming. This sample gives about 72,000 clones in total; about 80% of them show up just once. In total, the top ten clones hold about 17% of the sample.

With regard to this clone: Its antigen remains undetermined. No base qualities exist here, and no much larger clone lies one base off it.

Each collaborating institution followed its own protocols to collect whole blood in K2EDTA tubes. For TCRbeta analysis, collaborators shipped samples in one of three forms: frozen whole blood, isolated PBMCs, or DNA extracted from either of those sample types. The cysteine opens and the phenylalanine closes a CDR3 of 14 amino acids. Only the CDR3 DNA stays, 42 bases, in frame from base 1. At the junction V is shortened by 5 bases and J by 4 bases, with 12 bases in between. Looking up the germline V gene yields CDR1 SGHVS and CDR2 FQNEAQ. The TCR sequence derives from a human donor in a cohort sampled during active COVID-19. Recombination connected TRBV7-8 to TRBJ1-3, and TRBD1 may be the D gene, going by 5 matching bases. What was sequenced was peripheral blood. The CDR3 region reads CASSQDSLGNTIYF. The sequence in DNA is TGTGCCAGCAGCCAAGACAGTTTAGGAAACACCATATATTTT. Supplemented by the reference TRBV7-8 and TRBJ1-3 proteins around the CDR3, the complete variable domain is GAGVSQSPRYKVAKRGQDVALRCDPISGHVSLFWYQQALGQGPEFLTYFQNEAQLDKSGLPSDRFFAERPEGSVSTLKIQRTQQEDSAVYLCASSQDSLGNTIYFGEGSWLTVV.